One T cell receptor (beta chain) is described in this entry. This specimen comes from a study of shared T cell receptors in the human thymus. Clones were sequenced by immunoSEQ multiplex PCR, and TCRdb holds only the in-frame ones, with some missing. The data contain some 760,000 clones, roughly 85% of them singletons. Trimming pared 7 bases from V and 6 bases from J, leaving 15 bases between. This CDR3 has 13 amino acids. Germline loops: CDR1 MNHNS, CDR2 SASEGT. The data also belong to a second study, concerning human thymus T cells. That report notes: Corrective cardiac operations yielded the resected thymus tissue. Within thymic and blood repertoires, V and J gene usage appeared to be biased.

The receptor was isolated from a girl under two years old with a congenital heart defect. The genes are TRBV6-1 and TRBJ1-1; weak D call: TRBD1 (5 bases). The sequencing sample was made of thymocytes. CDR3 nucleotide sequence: TGTGCCAGCACCCCCCCGGGGGTACCTGAAGCTTTCTTT. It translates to CASTPPGVPEAFF.